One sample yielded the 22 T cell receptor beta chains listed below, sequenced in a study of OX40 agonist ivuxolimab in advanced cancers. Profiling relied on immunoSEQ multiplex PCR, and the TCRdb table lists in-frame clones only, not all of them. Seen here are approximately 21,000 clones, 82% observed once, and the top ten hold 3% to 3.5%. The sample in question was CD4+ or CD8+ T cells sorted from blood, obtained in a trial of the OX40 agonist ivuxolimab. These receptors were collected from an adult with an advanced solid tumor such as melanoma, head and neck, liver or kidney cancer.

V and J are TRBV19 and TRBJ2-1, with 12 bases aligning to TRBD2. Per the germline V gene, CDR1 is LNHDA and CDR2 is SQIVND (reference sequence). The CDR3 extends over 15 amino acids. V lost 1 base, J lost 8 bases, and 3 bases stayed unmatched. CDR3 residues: CASSIGLAGGDEQFF. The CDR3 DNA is TGTGCCAGTAGTATAGGCCTAGCGGGAGGGGATGAGCAGTTCTTC.

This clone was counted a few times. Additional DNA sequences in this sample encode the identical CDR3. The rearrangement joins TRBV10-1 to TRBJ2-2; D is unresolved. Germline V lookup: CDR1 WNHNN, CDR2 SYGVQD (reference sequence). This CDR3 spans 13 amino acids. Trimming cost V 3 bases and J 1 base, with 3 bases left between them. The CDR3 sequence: CASSDGNTGELFF. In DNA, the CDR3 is TGCGCCAGCAGTGATGGGAACACCGGGGAGCTGTTTTTT.

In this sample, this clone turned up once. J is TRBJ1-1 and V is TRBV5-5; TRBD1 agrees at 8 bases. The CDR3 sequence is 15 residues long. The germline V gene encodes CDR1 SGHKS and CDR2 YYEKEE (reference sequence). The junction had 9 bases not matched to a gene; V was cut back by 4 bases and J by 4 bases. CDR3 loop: CASSPWTGQGTEAFF. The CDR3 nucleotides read TGTGCCAGCAGCCCCTGGACAGGGCAGGGCACTGAAGCTTTCTTT.

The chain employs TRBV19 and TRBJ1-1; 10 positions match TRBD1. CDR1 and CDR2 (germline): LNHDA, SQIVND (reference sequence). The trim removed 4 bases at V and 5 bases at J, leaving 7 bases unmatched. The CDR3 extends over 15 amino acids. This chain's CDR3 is CASSKSTGGRTEAFF. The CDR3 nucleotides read TGTGCCAGTAGTAAATCGACAGGGGGCCGAACTGAAGCTTTCTTT.

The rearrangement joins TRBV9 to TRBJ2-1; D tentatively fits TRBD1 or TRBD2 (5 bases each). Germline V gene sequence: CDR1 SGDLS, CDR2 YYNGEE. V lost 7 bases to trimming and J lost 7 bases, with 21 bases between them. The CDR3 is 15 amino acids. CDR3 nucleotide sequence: TGTGCCAGCCCTCGGTGGGGGAATGATCGGAATGAGCAGTTCTTC. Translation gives CASPRWGNDRNEQFF.

The CDR3 protein is CASTEGTASLFF. The CDR3, as DNA: TGTGCCAGCACCGAGGGGACGGCCTCACTGTTTTTT. The rearrangement joins TRBV2 to TRBJ1-4; D is possibly TRBD1 (5 bases). With 7 bases removed from V and 13 bases from J, the gap between germline ends came to 16 bases. There are 12 residues in the CDR3. CDR1 is SNHLY and CDR2 is FYNNEI in the germline V gene.

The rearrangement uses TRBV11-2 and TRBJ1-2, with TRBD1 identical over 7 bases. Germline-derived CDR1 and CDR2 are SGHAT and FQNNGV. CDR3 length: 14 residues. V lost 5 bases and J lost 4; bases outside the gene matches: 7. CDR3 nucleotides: TGTGCCAGCAGCCAGGGGGGGGTTCGCTATGGCTACACCTTC. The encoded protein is CASSQGGVRYGYTF.

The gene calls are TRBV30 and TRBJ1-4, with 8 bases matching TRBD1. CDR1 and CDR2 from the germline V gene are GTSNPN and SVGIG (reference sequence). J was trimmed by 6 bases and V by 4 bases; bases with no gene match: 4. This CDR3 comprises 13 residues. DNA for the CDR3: TGTGCCTGGACGACAGGGGAGGATGAAAAACTGTTTTTT. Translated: CAWTTGEDEKLFF.

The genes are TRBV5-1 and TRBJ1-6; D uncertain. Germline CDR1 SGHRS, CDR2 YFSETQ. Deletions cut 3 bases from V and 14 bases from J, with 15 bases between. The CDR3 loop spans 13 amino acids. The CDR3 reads CASSYDGDIALHF. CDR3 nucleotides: TGCGCCAGCAGCTACGATGGGGATATTGCCCTCCACTTT. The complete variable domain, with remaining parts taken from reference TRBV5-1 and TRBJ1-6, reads KAGVTQTPRYLIKTRGQQVTLSCSPISGHRSVSWYQQTPGQGLQFLFEYFSETQRNKGNFPGRFSGRQFSNSRSEMNVSTLELGDSALYLCASSYDGDIALHFGNGTRLTVT.

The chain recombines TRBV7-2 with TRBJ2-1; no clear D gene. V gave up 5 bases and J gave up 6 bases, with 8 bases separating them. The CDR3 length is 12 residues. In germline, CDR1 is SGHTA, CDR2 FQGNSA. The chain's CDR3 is CASSASSNEQFF. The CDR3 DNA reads TGTGCCAGCAGCGCATCCAGCAATGAGCAGTTCTTC. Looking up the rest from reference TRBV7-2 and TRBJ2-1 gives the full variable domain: GAGVSQSPSNKVTEKGKDVELRCDPISGHTALYWYRQSLGQGLEFLIYFQGNSAPDKSGLPSDRFSAERTGGSVSTLTIQRTQQEDSAVYLCASSASSNEQFFGPGTRLTVL.

CDR3 sequence: CASSLRAGGVSEYEQYF. DNA for the CDR3: TGTGCCAGCAGTTTGCGGGCAGGGGGAGTTTCAGAGTACGAGCAGTACTTC. This chain connects TRBV27 to TRBJ2-7; 7 bases are a match to TRBD1. The CDR3 sequence is 17 residues long. The V gene's germline CDR1 is MNHEY and CDR2 SMNVEV (reference sequence). With V trimmed by 3 bases and J by 4 bases, 15 bases remained unmatched.

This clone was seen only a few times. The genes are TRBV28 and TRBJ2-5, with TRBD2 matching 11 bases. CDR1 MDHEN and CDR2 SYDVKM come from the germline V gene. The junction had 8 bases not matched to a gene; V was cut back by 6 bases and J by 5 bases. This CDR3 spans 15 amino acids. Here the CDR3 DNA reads TGTGCCAGCAGCTTAGCGGGAGGGGGTGGCGAGACCCAGTACTTC. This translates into CASSLAGGGGETQYF. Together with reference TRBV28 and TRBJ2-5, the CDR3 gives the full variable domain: DVKVTQSSRYLVKRTGEKVFLECVQDMDHENMFWYRQDPGLGLRLIYFSYDVKMKEKGDIPEGYSVSREKKERFSLILESASTNQTSMYLCASSLAGGGGETQYFGPGTRLLVL.

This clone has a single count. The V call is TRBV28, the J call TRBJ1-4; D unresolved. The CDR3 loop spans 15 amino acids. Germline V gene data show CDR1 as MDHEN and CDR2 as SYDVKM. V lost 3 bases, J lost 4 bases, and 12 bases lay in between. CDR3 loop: CASSFPSPLNEKLFF. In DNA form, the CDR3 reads TGTGCCAGCAGTTTCCCCAGTCCCCTTAATGAAAAACTGTTTTTT.

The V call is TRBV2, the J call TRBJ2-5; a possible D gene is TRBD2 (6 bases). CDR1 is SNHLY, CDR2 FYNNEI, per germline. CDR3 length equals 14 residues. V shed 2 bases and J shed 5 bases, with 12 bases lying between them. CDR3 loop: CASSESGGTETQYF. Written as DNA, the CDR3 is TGTGCCAGCAGTGAATCTGGCGGGACGGAGACCCAGTACTTC. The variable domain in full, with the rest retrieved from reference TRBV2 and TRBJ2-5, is EPEVTQTPSHQVTQMGQEVILRCVPISNHLYFYWYRQILGQKVEFLVSFYNNEISEKSEIFDDQFSVERPDGSNFTLKIRSTKLEDSAMYFCASSESGGTETQYFGPGTRLLVL.

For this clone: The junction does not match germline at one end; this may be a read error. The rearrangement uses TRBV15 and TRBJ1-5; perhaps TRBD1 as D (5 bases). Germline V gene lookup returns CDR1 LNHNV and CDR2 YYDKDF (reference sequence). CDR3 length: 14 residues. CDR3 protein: CATSGEGTYQPQHF. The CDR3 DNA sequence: TGTGCCACCAGCGGAGAGGGGACCTATCAGCCCCAGCATTTT.

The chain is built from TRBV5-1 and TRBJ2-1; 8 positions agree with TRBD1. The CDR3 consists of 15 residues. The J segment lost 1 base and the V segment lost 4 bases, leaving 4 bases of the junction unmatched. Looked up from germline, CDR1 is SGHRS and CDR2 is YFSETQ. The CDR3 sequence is CASSPDRGSYNEQFF. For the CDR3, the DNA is TGCGCCAGCAGCCCAGACAGGGGATCCTACAATGAGCAGTTCTTC.

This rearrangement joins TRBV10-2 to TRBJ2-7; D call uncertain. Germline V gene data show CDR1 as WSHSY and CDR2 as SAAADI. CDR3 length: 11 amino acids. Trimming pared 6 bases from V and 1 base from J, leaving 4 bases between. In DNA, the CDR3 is TGCGCCAGCAGCCCTTCCTACGAGCAGTACTTC. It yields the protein CASSPSYEQYF.

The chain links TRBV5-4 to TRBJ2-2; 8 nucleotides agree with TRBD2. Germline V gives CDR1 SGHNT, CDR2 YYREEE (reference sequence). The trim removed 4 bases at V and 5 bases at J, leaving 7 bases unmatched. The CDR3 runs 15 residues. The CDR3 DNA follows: TGTGCCAGCAGCCTCCGGACTAGCTCAACCGGGGAGCTGTTTTTT. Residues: CASSLRTSSTGELFF.

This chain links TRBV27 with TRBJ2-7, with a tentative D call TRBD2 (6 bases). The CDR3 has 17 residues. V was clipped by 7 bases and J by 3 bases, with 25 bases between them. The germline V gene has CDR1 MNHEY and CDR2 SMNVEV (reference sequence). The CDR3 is CASKKRATGPKDYEQYF. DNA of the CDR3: TGTGCCAGCAAAAAGCGGGCCACCGGGCCGAAGGACTACGAGCAGTACTTC.

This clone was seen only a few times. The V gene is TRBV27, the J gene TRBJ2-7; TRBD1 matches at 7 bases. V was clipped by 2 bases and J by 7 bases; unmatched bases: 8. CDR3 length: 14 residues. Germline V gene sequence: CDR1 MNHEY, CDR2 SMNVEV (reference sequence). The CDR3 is CASSLRTGLIEQYF. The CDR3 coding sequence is TGTGCCAGCAGTTTAAGGACAGGACTGATAGAGCAGTACTTC.

The DNA for the CDR3 is TGTGCCAGCAGTGACATCCCCACCCGGGGGACAGATACGCAGTATTTT. Amino acid sequence: CASSDIPTRGTDTQYF. The genes are TRBV6-4 and TRBJ2-3; D is possibly TRBD2 (6 bases). From germline, CDR1 is MRHNA and CDR2 SNTAGT. With 2 bases removed from V and 3 bases from J, the gap between germline ends came to 15 bases. This CDR3 is built from 16 residues.

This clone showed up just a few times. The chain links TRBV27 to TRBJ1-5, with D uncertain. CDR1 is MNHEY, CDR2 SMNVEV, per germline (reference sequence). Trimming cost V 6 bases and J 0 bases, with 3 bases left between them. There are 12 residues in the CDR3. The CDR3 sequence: CASRGSNQPQHF. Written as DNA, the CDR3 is TGTGCCAGCAGGGGTAGCAATCAGCCCCAGCATTTT.